These T cell receptor beta chains were read from a single sample in a study of regulatory T cells in long-lasting Graves disease. TCRdb analysed the multiplex PCR reads with MiXCR anew, one entry per CDR3 protein. The sample holds about 470,000 distinct CDR3 sequences, approximately 15% seen once. The same sample was also studied in work on T cells in Graves' hyperthyroidism and ophthalmopathy.

The starting material was peripheral blood mononuclear cells (PBMCs), obtained at new diagnosis, from a patient treated with antithyroid drugs. These receptors were taken from a woman under 40 with Graves disease. CDR3s include the opening cysteine and the closing phenylalanine or tryptophan. Each record gives: D gene, J gene, CDR3 length, V gene, clone size, CDR3 DNA, CDR3 protein. The D gene is left open where the match is weak. Clone sizes are given selectively: once, few, many, or a class where the clone is expanded.

TRBD1,TRBJ2-3,14,TRBV5-5,many,TGTGCCAGCAGCGGGGACAGGGTGGTAGATACGCAGTATTTT,CASSGDRVVDTQYF
TRBD1,TRBJ2-2,16,TRBV13,many,TGTGCCAGCAGCTCCGCCGGGACAGCGAACACCGGGGAGCTGTTTTTT,CASSSAGTANTGELFF
TRBD2,TRBJ2-1,15,TRBV28,many,TGTGCCAGCAGTTTATACCCCCAACTAGCGCTGGAGCAGTTCTTC,CASSLYPQLALEQFF
-,TRBJ2-1,15,TRBV7-9,many,TGTGCCAGCAGCTTAGCAGGAGGAACGATCAATGAGCAGTTCTTC,CASSLAGGTINEQFF
TRBD1,TRBJ2-3,16,TRBV18,many,TGTGCCAGCTCACCACTGACAGGGGGTCTGACAGATACGCAGTATTTT,CASSPLTGGLTDTQYF
-,TRBJ1-1,14,TRBV12-3/TRBV12-4,few,TGTGCCAGCAGTCCCCATGGGAGCAACACTGAAGCTTTCTTT,CASSPHGSNTEAFF
TRBD2,TRBJ2-1,14,TRBV2,-,TGTGCCAGCAAAGATCCAGCGGGGGGGAATGAGCAGTTCTTC,CASKDPAGGNEQFF
TRBD2,TRBJ2-1,14,TRBV5-1,-,TGCGCCAGCAGGTCGGGACTAGTCCCGGCTGAGCAGTTCTTC,CASRSGLVPAEQFF
-,TRBJ2-7,14,TRBV12-3/TRBV12-4,many,TGTGCCAGCCGCCAGTCGGGGCGTAAGGACGAGCAGTACTTC,CASRQSGRKDEQYF
TRBD2,TRBJ2-4,14,TRBV6-2/TRBV6-3,-,TGTGCCAGCAACGGTTCGGGAGGGGAAAACATTCAGTACTTC,CASNGSGGENIQYF
-,TRBJ1-1,13,TRBV12-5,many,TGTGCTAGTGGATCACCAGGATTTTCTGAAGCTTTCTTT,CASGSPGFSEAFF
-,TRBJ2-1,17,TRBV3-1,few,TGTGCCAGCAGCCAATATGGTCGGTGGAGCTCCTACAATGAGCAGTTCTTC,CASSQYGRWSSYNEQFF
-,TRBJ2-7,11,TRBV3-1,many,TGTGCCAGCAGCCAAGGGAACGAGCAGTACTTC,CASSQGNEQYF
-,TRBJ2-2,12,TRBV20-1,many,TGCAGTGCTAGGCGCGGGACCGGGGAGCTGTTTTTT,CSARRGTGELFF
-,TRBJ2-4,13,TRBV20-1,-,TGCAGTGCTAGACGACAGGTAAAGGGCATTCAGTACTTC,CSARRQVKGIQYF
-,TRBJ1-5,15,TRBV5-1,few,TGCGCCAGCAGCTGGGGGGTAGGGGACTCTCAGCCCCAGCATTTT,CASSWGVGDSQPQHF
TRBD2,TRBJ2-1,18,TRBV4-1,-,TGCGCCAGCAGCCAAGATAATTTGGGGTGGCGGGAGAAGGATGAGCAGTTCTTC,CASSQDNLGWREKDEQFF
TRBD1,TRBJ1-3,14,TRBV5-1,few,TGCGCCAGCAGGCAGGGGGCGCGTGGAAACACCATATATTTT,CASRQGARGNTIYF
-,TRBJ2-7,13,TRBV5-1,many,TGCGCCAGCGGGGGCGGGGGCTCCTACGAGCAGTACTTC,CASGGGGSYEQYF
-,TRBJ2-7,13,TRBV7-9,many,TGTGCCAGCAGCCAGCAACCGACCTACGAGCAGTACTTC,CASSQQPTYEQYF
-,TRBJ2-7,15,TRBV11-1,many,TGTGCCAGCAGCCTCTGGGCGGACTCCTCCTACGAGCAGTACTTC,CASSLWADSSYEQYF
-,TRBJ2-1,15,TRBV13,-,TGTGCCAGCAGACCCTCTAGCTTTGGTGCCAATGAGCAGTTCTTC,CASRPSSFGANEQFF
TRBD1,TRBJ1-2,14,TRBV2,-,TGTGCCAGCAGGACCGAGGGGACAGGGCTTGGCTACACCTTC,CASRTEGTGLGYTF
-,TRBJ2-1,13,TRBV28,many,TGTGCCAGCAGTTTGCGTAGTTTGGTAGAGCAGTTCTTC,CASSLRSLVEQFF
-,TRBJ2-1,15,TRBV12-3/TRBV12-4,many,TGTGCCAGCAGTGCGGGGAGTGGGGTCTACAATGAGCAGTTCTTC,CASSAGSGVYNEQFF
TRBD1,TRBJ1-2,13,TRBV6-1,many,TGTGCCAGCAGGCGACAGGGTGTCTATGGCTACACCTTC,CASRRQGVYGYTF
-,TRBJ2-7,15,TRBV7-9,-,TGTGCCAGCATCCGAAGGGGGGGAAGGGGCTACGAGCAGTACTTC,CASIRRGGRGYEQYF
TRBD1,TRBJ1-3,12,TRBV6-1,-,TGTGCCAGCAGTCCCGGACAGGGCAGCAAATATTTT,CASSPGQGSKYF
TRBD2,TRBJ2-1,18,TRBV3-1,few,TGTGCCAGCCCCCCTCAAACTAGCGGGAGGAACCGGGGGAATAAGCAGTTCTTC,CASPPQTSGRNRGNKQFF
-,TRBJ2-4,13,TRBV20-1,few,TGCAGTGCTAGAGATACGGGCAACACCTTTACTACGTTC,CSARDTGNTFTTF
TRBD1,TRBJ1-1,14,TRBV10-3,many,TGTGCCATCACCAGGACAGGGGCTGACACTGAAGCTTTCTTT,CAITRTGADTEAFF